Listed below are T cell receptor beta chains from one sample, sequenced in a study of blood T cell repertoires in COVID-19. Repertoires were generated with immunoSEQ multiplex PCR, while TCRdb's copy carries only in-frame clones and drops some. There are 150,000 to 200,000 clones in the sample; around 86% occur only once, and 2.7% lies in the top ten. The sequenced material came from peripheral blood. Receptors were obtained from a man aged 35-49 years with active or convalescent COVID-19. Both conserved end residues are part of each CDR3. Size is stated for part of the rows, as once, few or many counts, or as a class when the clone is expanded.

>NA|TRBV7-8
CASSLGGRSNSPLHF
>NA|TRBV30
CAWSVGSGFYNEQFF
>NA|TRBV20-1
CSASGGYEQYF
>NA|TRBV5-4
CASSDQTANTIYF
>NA|TRBV19
CASSAPGLAGGPGKNIQYF
>once|TRBV18
CASSPRLADTLTQYF
>NA|TRBV5-1
CASSFGQGKISPLHF
>NA|TRBV28
CASSLPPPGRNEQYF
>NA|TRBV6-2/TRBV6-3
CASSYNRGRTYEQYF
>once|TRBV11-2
CASKGGAGGETQYF
>few|TRBV4-2
CASSQDLRGRGYEQFF
>NA|TRBV5-4
CASSPDSFSGNTIYF
>NA|TRBV11-2
CASSLGGREAFF
>NA|TRBV19
CASSPRAYNEQFF
>NA|TRBV6-5
CAISRGGQPQHF
>NA|TRBV7-6
CASSQLLAGGSQETQYF
>NA|TRBV27
CASSRAGARQPQHF
>NA|TRBV6-5
CASSYSAGGQETQYF
>NA|TRBV10-3
CAISEPEEGTSNSYEQYF
>once|TRBV6-1
CASSEVGGSSYNSPLHF
>once|TRBV12-3/TRBV12-4
CASIQGRNTEAFF
>NA|TRBV27
CASKAGGRTDTQYF
>NA|TRBV6-5
CASSYQGASGNTIYF
>NA|TRBV28
CASSSHEKLFF
>NA|TRBV5-6
CASSLRFGEQFF
>NA|TRBV7-2
CASQWEGNPNYGYTF
>NA|TRBV5-6
CASSSIPTGNEQFF
>NA|TRBV3-1/TRBV3-2
CASSQDSDFPQETQYF
>NA|TRBV4-1
CASSQGAGPAYEQYF
>NA|TRBV29-1
CSAEGTGGAEQYF
>once|TRBV10-1
CASSEEHSGGQETQYF
>NA|TRBV30
CAWSFIGVDEKLFF
>NA|TRBV28
CASSVGVSGNTIYF
>NA|TRBV28
CASSLSWQVSGNTIYF
>NA|TRBV10-1
CASSEGLAGDNEQFF
>NA|TRBV7-2
CASSSASGGANEQFF
>NA|TRBV6-5
CASRTGQLANEKLFF
>few|TRBV11-1
CASSFEQNYGYTF
>NA|TRBV15
CATSRAAVSSYNSPLHF